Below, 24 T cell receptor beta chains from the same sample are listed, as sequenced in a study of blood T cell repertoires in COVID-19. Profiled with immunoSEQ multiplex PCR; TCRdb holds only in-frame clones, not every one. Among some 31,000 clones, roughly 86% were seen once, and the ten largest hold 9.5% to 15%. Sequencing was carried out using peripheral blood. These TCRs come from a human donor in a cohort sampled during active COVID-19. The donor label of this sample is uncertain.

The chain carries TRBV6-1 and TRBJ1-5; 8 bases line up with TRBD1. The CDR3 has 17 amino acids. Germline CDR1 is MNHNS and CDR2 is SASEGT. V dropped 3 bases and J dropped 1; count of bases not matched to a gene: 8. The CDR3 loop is CASSDPTGVRSNQPQHF. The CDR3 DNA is TGTGCCAGCAGTGATCCGACAGGGGTGCGGAGCAATCAGCCCCAGCATTTT.

In DNA, the CDR3 is TGCGCCAGCAGCCAAGATTTAGGTAGCGCGAAAAACATTCAGTACTTC. Amino acids: CASSQDLGSAKNIQYF. The chain carries TRBV4-1 and TRBJ2-4, with D perhaps TRBD2 (5 bases). Germline CDR1 MGHRA, CDR2 YSYEKL. This CDR3 is built from 16 residues. Trimming took 0 bases from V and 4 from J, leaving 13 bases between them.

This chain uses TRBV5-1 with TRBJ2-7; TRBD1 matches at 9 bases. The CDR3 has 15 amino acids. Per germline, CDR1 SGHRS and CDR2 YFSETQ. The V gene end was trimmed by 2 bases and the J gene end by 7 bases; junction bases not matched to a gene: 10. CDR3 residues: CASSLSGTGTGEQYF. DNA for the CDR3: TGCGCCAGCAGCTTATCCGGGACAGGGACGGGAGAGCAGTACTTC.

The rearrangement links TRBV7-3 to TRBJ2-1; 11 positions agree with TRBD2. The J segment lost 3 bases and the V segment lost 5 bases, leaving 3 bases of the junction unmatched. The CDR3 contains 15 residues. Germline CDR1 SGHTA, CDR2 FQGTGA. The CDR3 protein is CASSQGLAGYNEQFF. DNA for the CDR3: TGTGCCAGCAGCCAAGGACTAGCGGGCTACAATGAGCAGTTCTTC.

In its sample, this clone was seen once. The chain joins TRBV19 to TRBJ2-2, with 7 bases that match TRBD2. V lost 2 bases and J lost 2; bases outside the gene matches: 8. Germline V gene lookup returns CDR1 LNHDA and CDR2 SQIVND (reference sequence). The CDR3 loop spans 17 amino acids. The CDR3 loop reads CASSIKVAGVNTGELFF. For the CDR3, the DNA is TGTGCCAGTAGTATAAAGGTGGCGGGGGTAAACACCGGGGAGCTGTTTTTT. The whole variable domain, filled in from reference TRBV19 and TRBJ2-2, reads DGGITQSPKYLFRKEGQNVTLSCEQNLNHDAMYWYRQDPGQGLRLIYYSQIVNDFQKGDIAEGYSVSREKKESFPLTVTSAQKNPTAFYLCASSIKVAGVNTGELFFGEGSRLTVL.

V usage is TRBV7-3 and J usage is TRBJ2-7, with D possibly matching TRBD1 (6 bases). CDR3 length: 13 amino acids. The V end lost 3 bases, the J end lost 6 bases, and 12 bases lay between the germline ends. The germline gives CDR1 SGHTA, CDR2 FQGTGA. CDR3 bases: TGTGCCAGCAGCTTGAATGGCAGGGGCGAGCAGTACTTC. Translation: CASSLNGRGEQYF.

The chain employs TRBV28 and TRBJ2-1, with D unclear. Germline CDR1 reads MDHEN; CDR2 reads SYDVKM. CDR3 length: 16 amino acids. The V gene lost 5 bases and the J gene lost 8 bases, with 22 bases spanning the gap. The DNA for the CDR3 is TGTGCCAGCAGTAGTCCCCTTTTGCTGGCTTTGGATGAGCAGTTCTTC. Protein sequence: CASSSPLLLALDEQFF.

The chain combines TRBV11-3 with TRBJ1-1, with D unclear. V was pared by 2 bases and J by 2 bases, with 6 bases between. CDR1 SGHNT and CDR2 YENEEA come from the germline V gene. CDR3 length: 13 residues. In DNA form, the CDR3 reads TGTGCCAGCAGCTTACGGGTAAACACTGAAGCTTTCTTT. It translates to CASSLRVNTEAFF.

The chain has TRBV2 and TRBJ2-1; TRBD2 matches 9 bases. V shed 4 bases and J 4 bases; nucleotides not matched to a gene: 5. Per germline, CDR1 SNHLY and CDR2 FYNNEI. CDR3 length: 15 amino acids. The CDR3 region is CASSVETSGYNEQFF. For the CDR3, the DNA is TGTGCCAGCAGTGTTGAGACTAGCGGATACAATGAGCAGTTCTTC.

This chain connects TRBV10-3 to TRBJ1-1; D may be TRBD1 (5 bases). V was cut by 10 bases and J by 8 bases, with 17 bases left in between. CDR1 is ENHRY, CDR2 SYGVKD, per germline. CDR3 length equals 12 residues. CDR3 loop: CASGKGLSEAFF. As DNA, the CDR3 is TGTGCCAGCGGAAAGGGACTTTCAGAAGCTTTCTTT.

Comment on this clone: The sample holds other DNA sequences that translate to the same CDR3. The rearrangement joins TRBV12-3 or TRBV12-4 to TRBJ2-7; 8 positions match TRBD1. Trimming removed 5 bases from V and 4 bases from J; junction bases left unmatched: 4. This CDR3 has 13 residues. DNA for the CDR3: TGTGCCAGCAGTCCCCGGACAGGGTACGAGCAGTACTTC. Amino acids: CASSPRTGYEQYF.

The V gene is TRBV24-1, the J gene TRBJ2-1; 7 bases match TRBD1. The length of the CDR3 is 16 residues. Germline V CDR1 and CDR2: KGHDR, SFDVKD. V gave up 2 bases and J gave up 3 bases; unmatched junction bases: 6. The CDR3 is CATSDWTGRGYNEQFF. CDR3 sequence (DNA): TGTGCCACCAGTGATTGGACAGGAAGGGGCTACAATGAGCAGTTCTTC.

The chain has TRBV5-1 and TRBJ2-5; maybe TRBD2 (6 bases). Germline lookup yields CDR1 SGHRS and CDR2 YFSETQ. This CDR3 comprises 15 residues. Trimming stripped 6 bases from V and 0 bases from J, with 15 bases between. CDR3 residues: CASNNIGLNQETQYF. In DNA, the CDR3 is TGCGCCAGCAACAACATCGGACTAAACCAAGAGACCCAGTACTTC.

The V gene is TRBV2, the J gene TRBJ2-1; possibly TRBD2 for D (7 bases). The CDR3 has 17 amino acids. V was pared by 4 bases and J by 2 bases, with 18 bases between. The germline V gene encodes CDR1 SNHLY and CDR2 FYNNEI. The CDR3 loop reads CASSGPGASGAYNEQFF. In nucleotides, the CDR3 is TGTGCCAGCAGTGGTCCGGGGGCTAGCGGAGCCTACAATGAGCAGTTCTTC.

The CDR3 protein is CASSLAYRKSSYEQYF. DNA of the CDR3: TGTGCCAGCAGCTTAGCATACAGGAAGTCCTCCTACGAGCAGTACTTC. The chain joins TRBV11-3 to TRBJ2-7, with D perhaps matching TRBD1 (5 bases). Germline-derived CDR1 and CDR2 are SGHNT and YENEEA. Trimming removed 1 base from V and 0 bases from J, with 13 bases in between. This CDR3 is 16 amino acids long.

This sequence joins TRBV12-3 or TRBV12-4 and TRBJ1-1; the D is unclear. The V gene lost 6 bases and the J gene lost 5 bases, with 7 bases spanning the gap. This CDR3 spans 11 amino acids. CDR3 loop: CASSEGTEAFF. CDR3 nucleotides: TGTGCCAGCAGCGAGGGTACTGAAGCTTTCTTT.

The CDR3 loop is CASSLSGTTNSYEQYF. CDR3 sequence (DNA): TGTGCCAGCAGCTTGTCCGGGACTACTAACTCCTACGAGCAGTACTTC. The rearrangement links TRBV5-4 to TRBJ2-7; TRBD2 aligns across 7 bases. This CDR3 comprises 16 residues. CDR1 SGHNT and CDR2 YYREEE come from the germline V gene (reference sequence). The V and J ends lost 1 base and 0 bases, in that order; junction bases with no gene match: 7.

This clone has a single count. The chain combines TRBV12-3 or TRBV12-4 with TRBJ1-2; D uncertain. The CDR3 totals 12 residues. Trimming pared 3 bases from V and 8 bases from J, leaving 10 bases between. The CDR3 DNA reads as TGTGCCAGCAGTTTGGTTGGAGCGGGCTACACCTTC. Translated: CASSLVGAGYTF.

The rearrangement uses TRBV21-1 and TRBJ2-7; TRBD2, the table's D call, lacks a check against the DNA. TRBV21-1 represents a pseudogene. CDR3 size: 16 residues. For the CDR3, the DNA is TGTGCCAGCATCGACACACACGGGCCCGGGGAGGGCGAGCAGTACTTC. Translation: CASIDTHGPGEGEQYF.

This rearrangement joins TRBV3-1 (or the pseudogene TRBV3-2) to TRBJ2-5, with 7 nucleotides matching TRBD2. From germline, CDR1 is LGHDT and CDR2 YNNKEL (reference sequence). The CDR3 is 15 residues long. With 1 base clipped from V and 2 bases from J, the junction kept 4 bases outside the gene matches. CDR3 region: CASSQALAIQETQYF. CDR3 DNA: TGTGCCAGCAGCCAAGCACTAGCGATACAAGAGACCCAGTACTTC.

The DNA of the CDR3 is TGCGCCAGCAGCAGAGACAGGGTCTACGAGCAGTACTTC. It specifies CASSRDRVYEQYF. The rearrangement joins TRBV4-1 to TRBJ2-7; 7 bases are shared with TRBD1. The CDR3 has 13 residues. V was pared by 5 bases and J by 3 bases, with 4 bases of the junction left unmatched. The germline V gene encodes CDR1 MGHRA and CDR2 YSYEKL.

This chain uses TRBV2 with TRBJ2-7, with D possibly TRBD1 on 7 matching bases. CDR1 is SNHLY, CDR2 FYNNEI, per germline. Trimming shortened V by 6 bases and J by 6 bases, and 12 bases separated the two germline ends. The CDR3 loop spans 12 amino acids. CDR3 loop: CASRHQGGEQYF. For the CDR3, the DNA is TGTGCCAGCAGACATCAGGGGGGCGAGCAGTACTTC.

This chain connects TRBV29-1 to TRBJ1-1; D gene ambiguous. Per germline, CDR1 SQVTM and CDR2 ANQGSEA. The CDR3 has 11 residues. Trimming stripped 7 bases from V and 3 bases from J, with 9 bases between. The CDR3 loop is CSGKSDTEAFF. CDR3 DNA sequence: TGCAGCGGTAAATCGGACACTGAAGCTTTCTTT. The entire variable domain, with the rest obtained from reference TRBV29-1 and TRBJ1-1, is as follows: SAVISQKPSRDICQRGTSLTIQCQVDSQVTMMFWYRQQPGQSLTLIATANQGSEATYESGFVIDKFPISRPNLTFSTLTVSNMSPEDSSIYLCSGKSDTEAFFGQGTRLTVV.

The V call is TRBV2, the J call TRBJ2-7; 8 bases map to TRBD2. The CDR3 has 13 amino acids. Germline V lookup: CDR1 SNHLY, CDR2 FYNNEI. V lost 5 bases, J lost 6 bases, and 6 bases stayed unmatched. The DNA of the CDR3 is TGTGCCAGCAGTTCGGGACTAGATCGCGAGCAGTACTTC. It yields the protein CASSSGLDREQYF.